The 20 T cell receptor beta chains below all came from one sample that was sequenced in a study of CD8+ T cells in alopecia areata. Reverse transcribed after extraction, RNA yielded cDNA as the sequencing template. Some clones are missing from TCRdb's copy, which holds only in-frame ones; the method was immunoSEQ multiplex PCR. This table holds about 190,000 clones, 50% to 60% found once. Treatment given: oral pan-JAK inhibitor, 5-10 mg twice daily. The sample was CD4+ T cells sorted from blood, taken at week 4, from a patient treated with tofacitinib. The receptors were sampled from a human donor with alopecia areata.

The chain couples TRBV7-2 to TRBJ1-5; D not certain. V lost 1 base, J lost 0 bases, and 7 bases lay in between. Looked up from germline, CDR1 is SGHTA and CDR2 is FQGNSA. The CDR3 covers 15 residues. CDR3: CASSLVDHSNQPQHF. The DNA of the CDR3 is TGTGCCAGCAGCTTAGTCGACCATAGCAATCAGCCCCAGCATTTT.

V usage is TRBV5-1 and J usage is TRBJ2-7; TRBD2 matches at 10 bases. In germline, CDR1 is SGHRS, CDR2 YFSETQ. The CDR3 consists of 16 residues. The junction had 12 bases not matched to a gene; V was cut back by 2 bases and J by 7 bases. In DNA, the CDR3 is TGCGCCAGCAGCTTTTATGGGCTAGCGGGAGTAGGGGAGCAGTACTTC. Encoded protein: CASSFYGLAGVGEQYF.

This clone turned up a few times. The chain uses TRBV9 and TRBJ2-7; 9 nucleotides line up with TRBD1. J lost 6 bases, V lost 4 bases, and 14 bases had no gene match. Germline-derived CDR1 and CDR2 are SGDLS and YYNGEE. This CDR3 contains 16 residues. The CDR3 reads CASSPGSDRGGVEQYF. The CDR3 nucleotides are TGTGCCAGCAGCCCCGGATCGGACAGGGGAGGCGTCGAGCAGTACTTC.

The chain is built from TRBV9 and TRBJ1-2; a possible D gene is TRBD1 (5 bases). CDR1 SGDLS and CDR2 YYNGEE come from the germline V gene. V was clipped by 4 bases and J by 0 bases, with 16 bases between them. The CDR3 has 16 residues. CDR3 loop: CASSPGGTLTNYGYTF. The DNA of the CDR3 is TGTGCCAGCAGCCCGGGGGGTACGCTAACTAACTATGGCTACACCTTC.

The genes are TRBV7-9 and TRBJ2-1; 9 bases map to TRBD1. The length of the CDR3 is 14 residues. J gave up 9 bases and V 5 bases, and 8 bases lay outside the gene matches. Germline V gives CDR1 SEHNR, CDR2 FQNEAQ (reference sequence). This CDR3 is CASSPLGTGTEQFF. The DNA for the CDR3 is TGTGCCAGCAGCCCGCTAGGGACAGGGACTGAGCAGTTCTTC. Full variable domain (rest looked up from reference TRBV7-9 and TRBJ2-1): DTGVSQNPRHKITKRGQNVTFRCDPISEHNRLYWYRQTLGQGPEFLTYFQNEAQLEKSRLLSDRFSAERPKGSFSTLEIQRTEQGDSAMYLCASSPLGTGTEQFFGPGTRLTVL.

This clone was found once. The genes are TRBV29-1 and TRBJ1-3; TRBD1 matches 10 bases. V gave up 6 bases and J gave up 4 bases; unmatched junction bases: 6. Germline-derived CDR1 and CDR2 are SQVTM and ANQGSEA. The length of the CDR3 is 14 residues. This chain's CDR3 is CSVGGQGKGNTIYF. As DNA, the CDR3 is TGCAGCGTCGGGGGACAGGGGAAGGGAAACACCATATATTTT. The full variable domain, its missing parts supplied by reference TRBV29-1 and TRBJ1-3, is SAVISQKPSRDICQRGTSLTIQCQVDSQVTMMFWYRQQPGQSLTLIATANQGSEATYESGFVIDKFPISRPNLTFSTLTVSNMSPEDSSIYLCSVGGQGKGNTIYFGEGSWLTVV.

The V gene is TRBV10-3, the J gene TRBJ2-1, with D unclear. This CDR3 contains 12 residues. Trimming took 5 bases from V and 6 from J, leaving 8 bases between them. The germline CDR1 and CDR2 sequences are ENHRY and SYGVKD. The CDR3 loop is CAISPTINEQFF. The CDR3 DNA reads TGTGCCATCAGTCCAACCATCAATGAGCAGTTCTTC.

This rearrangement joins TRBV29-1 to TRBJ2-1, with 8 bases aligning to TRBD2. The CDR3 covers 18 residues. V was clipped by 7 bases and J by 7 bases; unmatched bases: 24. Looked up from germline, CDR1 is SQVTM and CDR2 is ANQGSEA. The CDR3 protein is CSADDLLQGREERNEQFF. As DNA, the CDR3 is TGCAGCGCCGATGACCTCTTGCAGGGGCGGGAGGAACGAAATGAGCAGTTCTTC.

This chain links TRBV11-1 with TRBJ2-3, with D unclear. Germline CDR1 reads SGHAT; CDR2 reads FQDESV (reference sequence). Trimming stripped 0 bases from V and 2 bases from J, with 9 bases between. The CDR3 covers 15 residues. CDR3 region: CASSLARNPTDTQYF. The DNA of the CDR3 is TGTGCCAGCAGCTTAGCGAGGAATCCCACAGATACGCAGTATTTT.

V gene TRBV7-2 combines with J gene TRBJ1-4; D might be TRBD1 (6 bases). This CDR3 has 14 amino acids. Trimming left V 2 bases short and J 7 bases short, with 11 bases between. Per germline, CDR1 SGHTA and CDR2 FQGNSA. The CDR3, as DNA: TGTGCCAGCAGCTTAACAGGGAGGATTGAAAAACTGTTTTTT. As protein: CASSLTGRIEKLFF.

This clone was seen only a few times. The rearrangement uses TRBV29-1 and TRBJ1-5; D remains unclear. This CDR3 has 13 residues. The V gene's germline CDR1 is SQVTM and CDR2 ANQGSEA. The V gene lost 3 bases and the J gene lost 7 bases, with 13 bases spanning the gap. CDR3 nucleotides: TGCAGCGTTGACGCGGGGAGCGACCAGCCCCAGCATTTT. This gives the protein CSVDAGSDQPQHF.

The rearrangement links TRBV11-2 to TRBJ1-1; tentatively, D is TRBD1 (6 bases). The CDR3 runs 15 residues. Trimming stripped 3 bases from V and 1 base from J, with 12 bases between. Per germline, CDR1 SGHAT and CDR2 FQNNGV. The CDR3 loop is CASSFRQVTNTEAFF. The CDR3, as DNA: TGTGCCAGCAGCTTTAGACAGGTGACGAACACTGAAGCTTTCTTT.

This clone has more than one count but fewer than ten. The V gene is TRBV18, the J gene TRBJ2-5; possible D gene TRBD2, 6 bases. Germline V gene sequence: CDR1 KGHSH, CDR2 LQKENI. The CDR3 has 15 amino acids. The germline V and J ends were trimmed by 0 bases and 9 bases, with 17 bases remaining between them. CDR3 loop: CASSPPESGGTAQYF. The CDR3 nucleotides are TGTGCCAGCTCACCACCGGAGAGTGGAGGGACGGCCCAGTACTTC.

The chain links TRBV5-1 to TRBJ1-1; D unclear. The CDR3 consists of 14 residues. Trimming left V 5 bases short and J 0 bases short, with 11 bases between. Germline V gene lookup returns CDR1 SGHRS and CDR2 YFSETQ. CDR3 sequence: CASSRGIMNTEAFF. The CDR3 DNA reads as TGCGCCAGCAGTAGAGGGATCATGAACACTGAAGCTTTCTTT. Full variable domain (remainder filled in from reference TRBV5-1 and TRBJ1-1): KAGVTQTPRYLIKTRGQQVTLSCSPISGHRSVSWYQQTPGQGLQFLFEYFSETQRNKGNFPGRFSGRQFSNSRSEMNVSTLELGDSALYLCASSRGIMNTEAFFGQGTRLTVV.

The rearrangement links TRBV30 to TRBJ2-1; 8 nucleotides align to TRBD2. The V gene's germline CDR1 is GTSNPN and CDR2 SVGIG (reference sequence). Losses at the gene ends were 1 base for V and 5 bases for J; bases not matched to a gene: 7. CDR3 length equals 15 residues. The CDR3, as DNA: TGTGCCTGGAGTGAGATTGGACTAGCCGACAATGAGCAGTTCTTC. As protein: CAWSEIGLADNEQFF.

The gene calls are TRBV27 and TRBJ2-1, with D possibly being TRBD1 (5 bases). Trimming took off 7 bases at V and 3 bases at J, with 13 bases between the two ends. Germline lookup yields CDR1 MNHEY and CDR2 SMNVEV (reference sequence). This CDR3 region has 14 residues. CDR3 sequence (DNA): TGTGCCAGCACAGCCAGGGCCCACTACAATGAGCAGTTCTTC. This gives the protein CASTARAHYNEQFF.

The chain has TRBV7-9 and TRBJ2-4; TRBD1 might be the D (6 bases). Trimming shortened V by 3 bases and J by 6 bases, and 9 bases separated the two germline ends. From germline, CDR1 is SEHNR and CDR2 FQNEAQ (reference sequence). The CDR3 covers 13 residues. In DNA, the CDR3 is TGTGCCAGCAGCTTGGGGGCTTCAAACATTCAGTACTTC. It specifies CASSLGASNIQYF.

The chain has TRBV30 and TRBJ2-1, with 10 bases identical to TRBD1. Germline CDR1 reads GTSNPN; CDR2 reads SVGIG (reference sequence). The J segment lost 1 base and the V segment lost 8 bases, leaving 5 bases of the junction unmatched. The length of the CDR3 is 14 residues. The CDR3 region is CARGQGESYNEQFF. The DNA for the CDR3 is TGTGCCCGAGGACAGGGGGAATCCTACAATGAGCAGTTCTTC.

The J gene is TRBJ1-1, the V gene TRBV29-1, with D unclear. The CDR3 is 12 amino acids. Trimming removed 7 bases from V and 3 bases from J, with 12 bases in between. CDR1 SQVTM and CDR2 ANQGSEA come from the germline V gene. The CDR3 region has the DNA TGCAGCGGGAATCGAAAGGACACTGAAGCTTTCTTT. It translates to CSGNRKDTEAFF.

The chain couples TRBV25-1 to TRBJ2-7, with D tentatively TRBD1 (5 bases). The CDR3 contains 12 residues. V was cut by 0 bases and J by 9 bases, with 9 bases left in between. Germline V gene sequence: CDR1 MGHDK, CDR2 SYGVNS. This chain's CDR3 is CASSEYSGRQYF. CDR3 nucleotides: TGTGCCAGCAGTGAATATTCAGGGCGGCAGTACTTC.